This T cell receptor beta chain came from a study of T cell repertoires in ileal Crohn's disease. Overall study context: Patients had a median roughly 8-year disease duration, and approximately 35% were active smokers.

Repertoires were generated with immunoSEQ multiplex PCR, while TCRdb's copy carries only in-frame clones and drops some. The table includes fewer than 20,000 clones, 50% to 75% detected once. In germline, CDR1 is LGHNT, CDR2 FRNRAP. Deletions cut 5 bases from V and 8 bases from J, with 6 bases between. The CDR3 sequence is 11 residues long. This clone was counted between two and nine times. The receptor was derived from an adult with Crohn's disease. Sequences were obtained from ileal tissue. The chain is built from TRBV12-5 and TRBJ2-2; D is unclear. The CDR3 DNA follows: TGTGCTAGTGGTCCTAGGGGGGAGCTGTTTTTT. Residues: CASGPRGELFF.